What follows describes a single T cell receptor (beta chain). The target antigen is unknown. The data belong to a study of OX40 agonist ivuxolimab in advanced cancers. Study overall: Patients were given ivuxolimab, an antibody that agonizes OX40 (CD134). Hepatocellular carcinoma, melanoma, renal cell or head and neck cancer occurred in dose-escalation patients. Those enrolled were around 87% male, with a mean age of 60 years and ages from about 20 to 79.

The table came from immunoSEQ multiplex PCR; TCRdb's copy has only in-frame clones and leaves some out. The sample lists more than 35,000 clones, under 90% occurring once. The CDR3 sequence is 17 residues long. Germline V gene lookup returns CDR1 SEHNR and CDR2 FQNEAQ (reference sequence). V was pared by 3 bases and J by 11 bases, with 14 bases of the junction left unmatched. General study points: Researchers did not establish what antigens the expanded peripheral T cells target.

This receptor was taken from an adult with an advanced solid tumor such as melanoma, head and neck, liver or kidney cancer. This material consisted of CD4+ or CD8+ T cells sorted from blood, taken in a trial of the OX40 agonist ivuxolimab. V and J are TRBV7-9 and TRBJ2-5, with 14 bases matching TRBD2. The CDR3 DNA is TGTGCCAGCAGCTTTCCGGGACTAGCGGGAGATAGATGGGAGCAGTACTTC. Translating gives CASSFPGLAGDRWEQYF.